These T cell receptor beta chains were read from a single sample in a study of regulatory T cells in long-lasting Graves disease. TCRdb passed the multiplex PCR reads through MiXCR, listing each CDR3 protein once. The sample contains a few hundred thousand distinct CDR3 sequences, less than 20% of which appear only once. The same sample was also studied in work on T cells in Graves' hyperthyroidism and ophthalmopathy.

The specimen was peripheral blood mononuclear cells (PBMCs), collected at new diagnosis, from a patient treated with antithyroid drugs. These TCRs come from a woman aged 18-35 years with Graves disease. CDR3s include the opening cysteine and the closing phenylalanine or tryptophan. D genes are given only for firm matches. Where a row states a size, it is once, few, many or the class of an expanded clone; other rows omit it.

j_call clone_size d_call v_call cdr3_nt cdr3_aa
TRBJ2-1 few NA TRBV3-1 TGTGCCAGCAGCCAAGGGGGAGGTTTATACAATGAGCAGTTCTTC CASSQGGGLYNEQFF
TRBJ2-7 many NA TRBV11-2 TGTGCCAGCAGCCCCCAGGGGGGGAGGGCCATCGAGCAGTACTTC CASSPQGGRAIEQYF
TRBJ2-1 NA NA TRBV5-6 TGTGCCAGCAGCTTCCAGGTCTCCTACAATGAGCAGTTCTTC CASSFQVSYNEQFF
TRBJ1-4 NA NA TRBV5-1 TGCGCCAGCAGCCCCGGACGGGGACTCACGGGTGAAAAACTGTTTTTT CASSPGRGLTGEKLFF
TRBJ2-7 many TRBD2 TRBV2 TGTGCCAGCAGAGCGGGGTCCTACGAGCAGTACTTC CASRAGSYEQYF
TRBJ2-5 many NA TRBV11-2 TGTGCCAGCAGCTTAGATTTCGGATCCCAAGAGACCCAGTACTTC CASSLDFGSQETQYF
TRBJ1-2 many NA TRBV27 TGTGCCAGCAGTTTATCCGGGACAACTTATGGCTACACCTTC CASSLSGTTYGYTF
TRBJ2-5 NA NA TRBV2 TGTGCCAGCAGTGACTCGGGGGCCCAAGAGACCCAGTACTTC CASSDSGAQETQYF
TRBJ1-2 many NA TRBV2 TGTGCCAGCAGTGAGAGGAGTGGCTACACCTTC CASSERSGYTF
TRBJ2-5 many NA TRBV27 TGTGCCAGCAGTTTAAGGTACTTAACGGAGACCCAGTACTTC CASSLRYLTETQYF
TRBJ2-5 many TRBD2 TRBV11-2 TGTGCCAGCAGCTATACTAGCGGAGAGGGGGAGACCCAGTACTTC CASSYTSGEGETQYF
TRBJ2-1 NA NA TRBV5-1 TGCGCCAGCAGCCTCAGGGTAACTGGGTACAATGAGCAGTTCTTC CASSLRVTGYNEQFF
TRBJ2-3 many TRBD1 TRBV27 TGTGCCAGCAGTTTACTACAGGGGATTTTGACAGATACGCAGTATTTT CASSLLQGILTDTQYF
TRBJ2-3 many NA TRBV5-1 TGCGCCAGCAGCTTGGACGGGAGCATTGCAGATACGCAGTATTTT CASSLDGSIADTQYF
TRBJ2-3 few NA TRBV28 TGTGCCAGCGGTCAGGGACCGAACACAGATACGCAGTATTTT CASGQGPNTDTQYF
TRBJ2-7 NA TRBD2 TRBV28 TGTGCCAGCAGTTTAATAGCGGGAGAGCTCTACGAGCAGTACTTC CASSLIAGELYEQYF
TRBJ2-1 NA TRBD2 TRBV4-1 TGCGCCAGCAGCCGGCTCACTAGCGGGAGATCGAATGAGCAGTTCTTC CASSRLTSGRSNEQFF
TRBJ2-1 NA TRBD2 TRBV29-1 TGCAGCGTTCGGCTAGCGGGCAATGAGCAGTTCTTC CSVRLAGNEQFF
TRBJ2-2 NA NA TRBV20-1 TGCAGTGCTAGAGATATTCATACCGGGGAGCTGTTTTTT CSARDIHTGELFF
TRBJ2-3 NA NA TRBV20-1 TGCAGTGCTAGGACGGCGGGACAGCAGTATTTT CSARTAGQQYF
TRBJ2-4 NA NA TRBV6-1 TGTGCCAGCAGTGTGGGCCAGGGAGTCATTCAGTACTTC CASSVGQGVIQYF
TRBJ1-5 NA NA TRBV28 TGTGCCAGCAGTTTGGGGACGGGTCTGATGGGGCCCCAGCATTTT CASSLGTGLMGPQHF
TRBJ2-1 many TRBD2 TRBV11-3 TGTGCCAGCTTAAACGGGGGGACCCTCTACAATGAGCAGTTCTTC CASLNGGTLYNEQFF
TRBJ1-1 few NA TRBV3-2 TGTGCCAGCAGCGTCACCTCGAGGTTCGCCACTGAAGCTTTCTTT CASSVTSRFATEAFF
TRBJ2-7 many NA TRBV11-2 TGTGCCAGCAGCTTAGCTAGGACCTACGAGCAGTACTTC CASSLARTYEQYF
TRBJ2-5 NA TRBD1 TRBV5-4 TGTGCCAGCAGCTTGGCCCCGGACAGGTTCCAAGAGACCCAGTACTTC CASSLAPDRFQETQYF
TRBJ2-7 many NA TRBV6-1 TGTGCCAGCAGGACGAACCACAGGGTAAACTCCTACGAGCAGTACTTC CASRTNHRVNSYEQYF
TRBJ2-2 NA NA TRBV20-1 TGCAGTGCCCCGGGACAGGGCTTTGGCGGGAGGCCTGGGGAGCTGTTTTTT CSAPGQGFGGRPGELFF
TRBJ1-4 many NA TRBV6-5 TGTGCCAGCAGTTACGGTGGCAGGATGGATGCAACTAATGAAAAACTGTTTTTT CASSYGGRMDATNEKLFF
TRBJ2-5 NA NA TRBV20-1 TGCAGTGCCAGCTATGAGACCCAGTACTTC CSASYETQYF
TRBJ2-7 many NA TRBV11-2 TGTGCCAGCAGCCACTATGCCTTCGAATCGAGGTCTTACGAGCAGTACTTC CASSHYAFESRSYEQYF
TRBJ2-2 NA NA TRBV20-1 TGCAGTGCTAGACTCGACACCGGGGAGCTGTTTTTT CSARLDTGELFF
TRBJ2-2 many NA TRBV7-3 TGTGCCAGCACGTTACAGGCTTCGAGCGGGGAGCTGTTTTTT CASTLQASSGELFF
TRBJ2-7 many TRBD2 TRBV27 TGTGCCAGCAGCCCAATCCACGGACTAGCGGATTACGAGCAGTACTTC CASSPIHGLADYEQYF
TRBJ2-1 NA NA TRBV6-5 TGTGCCAGCAGTTCCCCCGTTAATGAGCAGTTCTTC CASSSPVNEQFF
TRBJ2-7 many NA TRBV20-1 TGCAGTGCTAGAACAGGGAGGAAGGTTTACGAGCAGTACTTC CSARTGRKVYEQYF
TRBJ2-2 NA NA TRBV27 TGTGCCAGCAGTTTGCCCGGGAGAGGTAGCACCGGGGAGCTGTTTTTT CASSLPGRGSTGELFF
TRBJ1-1 NA NA TRBV4-1 TGCGCCAGCAGCCAAGAAGATAGGGACACTGAAGCTTTCTTT CASSQEDRDTEAFF
TRBJ2-5 many TRBD2 TRBV12-3/TRBV12-4 TGTGCCAGCAGTACACCGGGGGTTAGCGGGACCAAAAGCCAACAAGAGACCCAGTACTTC CASSTPGVSGTKSQQETQYF
TRBJ2-2 NA NA TRBV3-1 TGTGCCAGCAGCCAAGTGATAGCGTTTAACACCGGGGAGCTGTTTTTT CASSQVIAFNTGELFF
TRBJ2-1 NA NA TRBV7-2 TGTGCCAGCAGCTTGAAAGGCCGTGAGCAGTTCTTC CASSLKGREQFF
TRBJ2-2 few TRBD1 TRBV25-1 TGTGCCAGCAGTGAATCCGGGACAGGGGTAACCGGGGAGCTGTTTTTT CASSESGTGVTGELFF
TRBJ1-3 few NA TRBV7-2 TGTGCCAGCAGCTTAGATTGGACACGTGGAAACACCATATATTTT CASSLDWTRGNTIYF
TRBJ1-1 many NA TRBV7-2 TGTGCCAGCAGCTTAGAGGCTGCAAACACTGAAGCTTTCTTT CASSLEAANTEAFF
TRBJ2-1 many TRBD2 TRBV27 TGTGCCAGCAGTTTATCGGGACTAGCGGGAGCCTACAATGAGCAGTTCTTC CASSLSGLAGAYNEQFF
TRBJ2-5 few NA TRBV3-1 TGTGCCAGCAGTAGGGGGGTTCTATGGACCCAGTACTTC CASSRGVLWTQYF
TRBJ2-3 NA TRBD2 TRBV12-3/TRBV12-4 TGTGCCAGCAGTCCCTGGCGGGAGCCCCTGGAGGATACGCAGTATTTT CASSPWREPLEDTQYF
TRBJ2-7 many NA TRBV7-9 TGTGCCAGCAGCCCAGTTGTGGGGACCCCCTACGAGCAGTACTTC CASSPVVGTPYEQYF
TRBJ2-1 NA TRBD2 TRBV6-2/TRBV6-3 TGTGCCAGCACGCGGACTAGCGGGAGTAATGGGCAGTTCTTC CASTRTSGSNGQFF
TRBJ2-5 many NA TRBV6-5 TGTGCCAGCAGTTTAGGGTTTGAGACCCAGTACTTC CASSLGFETQYF
TRBJ1-2 many TRBD1 TRBV27 TGTGCCAGCAGATCAGGGGGCGACTATGGCTACACCTTC CASRSGGDYGYTF
TRBJ2-2 NA NA TRBV6-1 TGTGCCGTCAGGCAGGGAGGCACCGGGGAGCTGTTTTTT CAVRQGGTGELFF
TRBJ1-6 few TRBD1 TRBV20-1 TGCAGTGCTCTCCGGGACAGTAATTCACCCCTCCACTTT CSALRDSNSPLHF
TRBJ1-4 many TRBD1 TRBV30 TGTGCCTGGAGTTCCTGGGGACACAGGGGGCATGAAAAACTGTTTTTT CAWSSWGHRGHEKLFF